This T cell receptor (beta chain) stems from a study of PD-1 blockade in classical Hodgkin lymphoma. This CDR3 has 11 amino acids. Germline V gives CDR1 MNHEY, CDR2 SVGAGI. With 4 bases removed from V and 7 bases from J, the gap between germline ends came to 7 bases. This table comes from immunoSEQ multiplex PCR, and its TCRdb copy is limited to in-frame clones, with some not included. This table holds 15,000 to 20,000 clones, around 83% found once. Time point defined: newly diagnosed, previously untreated cHL patient sample. The authors purified CD4+ T cells from thawed PBMCs by magnetic negative selection. This clone appeared a few times.

The sample taken for sequencing was CD4+ T cells from blood. The TCR comes from a human donor with classical Hodgkin lymphoma. V is TRBV6-5 and J is TRBJ1-2; tentative D call: TRBD1 (5 bases). The CDR3 bases are TGTGCCAGCAGTTCACAGGTTGGCTACACCTTC. This gives the protein CASSSQVGYTF.